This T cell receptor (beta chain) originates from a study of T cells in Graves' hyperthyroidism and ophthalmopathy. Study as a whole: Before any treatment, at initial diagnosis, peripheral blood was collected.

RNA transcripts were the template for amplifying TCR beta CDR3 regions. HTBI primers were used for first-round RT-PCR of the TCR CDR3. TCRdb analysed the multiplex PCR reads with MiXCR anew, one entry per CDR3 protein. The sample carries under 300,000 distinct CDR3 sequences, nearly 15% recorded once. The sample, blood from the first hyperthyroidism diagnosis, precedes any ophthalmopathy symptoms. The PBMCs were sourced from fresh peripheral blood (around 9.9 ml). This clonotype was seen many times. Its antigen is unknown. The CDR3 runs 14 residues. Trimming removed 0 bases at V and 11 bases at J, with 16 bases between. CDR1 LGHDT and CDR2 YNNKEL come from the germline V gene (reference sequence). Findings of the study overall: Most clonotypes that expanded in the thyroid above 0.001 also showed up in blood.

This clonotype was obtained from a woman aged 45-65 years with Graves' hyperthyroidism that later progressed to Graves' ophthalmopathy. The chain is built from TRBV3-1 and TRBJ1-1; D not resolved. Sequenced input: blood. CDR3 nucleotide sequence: TGTGCCAGCAGCCAAGAGAGGGCCGACGCTGGCGCTTTCTTT. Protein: CASSQERADAGAFF.